A selection of T cell receptor beta chains follows, all from one sample in a study of chemoradiotherapy in HPV16-positive cancers. The table came from immunoSEQ multiplex PCR; TCRdb's copy has only in-frame clones and leaves some out. The repertoire holds about 3,100 clones, with more than 90% as singletons. The sample in question was tumor tissue, obtained from a patient who underwent chemoradiotherapy. These TCRs come from a human donor with HPV-associated anogenital cancer. Both conserved end residues are part of each CDR3. D genes are given only for firm matches. Rows may omit the clone size; those that give it use once, few, many or a size class.

V gene,J gene,D gene,CDR3 length,clone size,CDR3 DNA,CDR3 protein
TRBV6-6,TRBJ1-2,.,15,.,TGTGCCAGCAGTTACTCGGGCCGACGGGACTATGGCTACACCTTC,CASSYSGRRDYGYTF
TRBV7-8,TRBJ1-3,.,15,.,TGTGCCAGCAGAAACCAACTAGCGGGAGGAAACACCATATATTTT,CASRNQLAGGNTIYF
TRBV4-2,TRBJ2-3,TRBD2,16,.,TGTGCCAGCAGCCAAGATCTTAGCGGGGGGGCAGATACGCAGTATTTT,CASSQDLSGGADTQYF
TRBV30,TRBJ1-3,TRBD1,16,.,TGTGCCTATGGACAGGGAATCTCGGGAACCGGAAACACCATATATTTT,CAYGQGISGTGNTIYF
TRBV9,TRBJ2-5,.,15,.,TGTGCCAGCAGCGCTCGACAGAATTCGCAGGAGACCCAGTACTTC,CASSARQNSQETQYF
TRBV30,TRBJ2-1,.,10,.,TGTGCCTGGAGCGGGTATGAGCAGTTCTTC,CAWSGYEQFF
TRBV5-1,TRBJ1-1,TRBD1,17,.,TGCGCCAGCAGCTTGGCCCCGGGACAGGGTGGGTTCACTGAAGCTTTCTTT,CASSLAPGQGGFTEAFF
TRBV30,TRBJ2-2,.,11,.,TGTGCCTGGAGTTGGGGCGGGGAGCTGTTTTTT,CAWSWGGELFF
TRBV4-3,TRBJ1-2,TRBD1,15,.,TGCGCCAGCAGCCCCAACAAACAGGGGAGGTATGGCTACACCTTC,CASSPNKQGRYGYTF
TRBV19,TRBJ1-4,.,19,.,TGTGCCAGTAGTATTCCTTTAAGGACAGTGAGTCGTACCCAGGAAAAACTGTTTTTT,CASSIPLRTVSRTQEKLFF
TRBV6-4,TRBJ1-6,TRBD1,13,.,TGTGCCTCCCAGGGGGCTGAGGGTTCACCCCTCCACTTT,CASQGAEGSPLHF
TRBV11-1,TRBJ2-5,.,11,.,TGTGCCAGCAGCCTTGGGGAGACCCAGTACTTC,CASSLGETQYF
TRBV4-1,TRBJ1-5,.,15,.,TGCGCCAGCAGCCAAGGGAGGGCGAGCAATCAGCCCCAGCATTTT,CASSQGRASNQPQHF
TRBV7-8,TRBJ1-1,.,14,.,TGTGCCAGCAGCTTTTCGAGGTCCGGGTCTGAAGCTTTCTTT,CASSFSRSGSEAFF
TRBV5-1,TRBJ2-1,TRBD2,16,once,TGCGCCAGCAGCTTGCAGGCTAGCGGGGGCCCAAATGAGCAGTTCTTC,CASSLQASGGPNEQFF
TRBV10-3,TRBJ2-3,.,15,.,TGTGCCATCAGTGAGTCCGGCCCCGCCACAGATACGCAGTATTTT,CAISESGPATDTQYF
TRBV27,TRBJ1-1,.,11,.,TGTGCCAGCAGTTGGGGCACTGAAGCTTTCTTT,CASSWGTEAFF
TRBV7-8,TRBJ2-6,.,15,once,TGTGCCAGCAGCTTAATCTTGCAAGGGGCCAACGTCCTGACTTTC,CASSLILQGANVLTF
TRBV9,TRBJ2-3,.,12,.,TGTGCCAGCAGTCCAAGCGGGGATACGCAGTATTTT,CASSPSGDTQYF
TRBV18,TRBJ1-3,.,15,once,TGTGCCAGCTCACGGACTACAAACTCTGGAAACACCATATATTTT,CASSRTTNSGNTIYF
TRBV30,TRBJ1-1,TRBD1,13,.,TGTGCCTGGGCGGGACAGCGGAACACTGAAGCTTTCTTT,CAWAGQRNTEAFF
TRBV6-6,TRBJ1-2,.,12,.,TGTATCTCAGGGTCCCGGGACTATGGCTACACCTTC,CISGSRDYGYTF
TRBV7-3,TRBJ2-1,.,11,once,TGTGCCAGCGCGACGGGGCCTATGCAGTTCTTC,CASATGPMQFF
TRBV18,TRBJ2-5,TRBD2,13,once,TGTGCCAGCTCACAAGGACTAGCAGAGACCCAGTACTTC,CASSQGLAETQYF
TRBV2,TRBJ2-3,.,14,.,TGTGCCAGCAGTATACAGGGGGGGGCAGATACGCAGTATTTT,CASSIQGGADTQYF
TRBV6-5,TRBJ2-7,.,13,large,TGTGCCAGCATTGACAGGTTAACCTACGAGCAGTACTTC,CASIDRLTYEQYF
TRBV30,TRBJ1-1,.,15,.,TGTGCCTGTGCGCCTCCCTTGGTAACGAACACTGAAGCTTTCTTT,CACAPPLVTNTEAFF
TRBV6-1,TRBJ1-1,TRBD1,20,.,TGTGCCAGCAGTGTGATAAGGACAGGGGGCTTATTGGTGTTGAACACTGAAGCTTTCTTT,CASSVIRTGGLLVLNTEAFF
TRBV4-3,TRBJ2-6,.,15,.,TGCGCCAGCAGCCAAGAACGGAACAGGGTCAACGTCCTGACTTTC,CASSQERNRVNVLTF
TRBV10-1,TRBJ2-1,TRBD2,16,.,TGCGCCAGCAGTGAGTCGCGCGGGGGGGCTATGAATGAGCAGTTCTTC,CASSESRGGAMNEQFF
TRBV21-1,TRBJ1-5,.,14,.,TGTGCCAGCATCCAGGGCAGGGGACATCAGCCCCAGCATTTT,CASIQGRGHQPQHF